Sequencing of this T cell receptor (beta chain) was carried out in a study of cytomegalovirus exposure and HLA in healthy donors. Study observations and caveats: Later analysis identified 16,000 or so TCR beta sequences associated with HLA alleles, using a false discovery rate threshold of 0.05.

PCR primers comprised 60 Vbeta and 13 Jbeta primers. Assay: immunoSEQ multiplex PCR; the TCRdb copy retains only in-frame clones and omits some. The sample yields 200,000 or so clones, 82% seen once. With 6 bases removed from V and 8 bases from J, the gap between germline ends came to 14 bases. The CDR3 covers 12 residues. The V gene's germline CDR1 is SQVTM and CDR2 ANQGSEA. As regards this clone: The target antigen is unknown.

The rearrangement links TRBV29-1 to TRBJ2-1; a possible D gene is TRBD2 (6 bases). This clonotype was sampled from a boy younger than 10 in good health and CMV-seronegative. The sequenced sample consisted of PBMCs. DNA for the CDR3: TGCAGCGTGGATACGGGGGAGGATGAGCAGTTCTTC. This translates into CSVDTGEDEQFF.